This T cell receptor beta chain was retrieved from a study of post-analysis software for immune sequencing data. The library was made from cDNA and included unique molecular identifiers. TCRdb itself ran the PCR reads through MiXCR, one entry per CDR3 protein. The table has 550,000 to 700,000 distinct CDR3 sequences, about 40% seen once; the top ten hold more than 1.5%. The clonotype was recovered from a girl under 18 with multiple sclerosis. The sequencing sample was made of blood.

The CDR3 spells CASSKTGDGYTF. In nucleotides, the CDR3 is TGTGCCAGCAGCAAGACTGGGGATGGCTACACCTTC. V usage is TRBV7-6 and J usage is TRBJ1-2; D gene unclear. Germline V gene sequence: CDR1 SGHVS, CDR2 FNYEAQ. This CDR3 contains 12 residues. V was shortened by 5 bases and J by 6 bases, with 10 bases between the two germline ends.